Presented here are 29 T cell receptor beta chains from one specimen sequenced in a study of blood T cell repertoires in COVID-19. TCRdb's table, derived via immunoSEQ multiplex PCR, lists solely in-frame clones and lacks some. The table lists approximately 63,000 clones, roughly 88% of them singletons. The sequenced sample was peripheral blood. The receptor set was obtained from a woman of 80 years or more with acute or convalescent COVID-19.

The chain joins TRBV5-1 to TRBJ1-1, with 8 bases identical to TRBD1. CDR1 and CDR2 (germline): SGHRS, YFSETQ. The CDR3 has 15 amino acids. V was clipped by 3 bases and J by 5 bases; unmatched bases: 9. The CDR3 nucleotides read TGCGCCAGCAGCTCTCTAGGACAGGGAGGTACTGAAGCTTTCTTT. Its translation: CASSSLGQGGTEAFF.

V is TRBV7-8 and J is TRBJ1-1; D is perhaps TRBD1 (6 bases). There are 15 residues in the CDR3. Germline V gene sequence: CDR1 SGHVS, CDR2 FQNEAQ. The V end was cut by 5 bases, the J end by 3 bases, with 16 bases between. Here the CDR3 DNA reads TGTGCCAGCAGCGCGCGGGGGGCGGGATACACTGAAGCTTTCTTT. Encoded protein: CASSARGAGYTEAFF.

The chain carries TRBV18 and TRBJ1-4; TRBD1 agrees at 12 bases. The J segment lost 1 base and the V segment lost 6 bases, leaving 3 bases of the junction unmatched. Germline values: CDR1 KGHSH, CDR2 LQKENI. The CDR3 contains 16 residues. The CDR3 loop is CASSGTGGQTNEKLFF. As DNA, the CDR3 is TGTGCCAGCTCCGGGACAGGGGGCCAAACTAATGAAAAACTGTTTTTT.

J is TRBJ1-2 and V is TRBV19; 7 nucleotides match TRBD1. Germline values: CDR1 LNHDA, CDR2 SQIVND (reference sequence). Trimming took 4 bases from V and 8 from J; bases not matched to a gene: 4. The CDR3 has 12 amino acids. Here the CDR3 reads CASSRDSRGYTF. CDR3 in DNA: TGTGCCAGTAGTAGGGACAGTAGGGGCTACACCTTC.

The chain carries TRBV5-1 and TRBJ1-1; the D gene is possibly TRBD1 (6 bases). CDR3 size: 14 residues. The germline V and J ends were trimmed by 3 bases and 0 bases, with 9 bases remaining between them. Per germline, CDR1 SGHRS and CDR2 YFSETQ. CDR3 nucleotide sequence: TGCGCCAGCAGCTCCCGGGACATGAACACTGAAGCTTTCTTT. Residues: CASSSRDMNTEAFF.

The chain couples TRBV5-6 to TRBJ2-7; D ambiguous. Germline-derived CDR1 and CDR2 are SGHDT and YYEEEE. The CDR3 runs 14 residues. V lost 7 bases, J lost 2 bases, and 16 bases lay in between. CDR3 loop: CASGLRPITYEQYF. The CDR3 nucleotides read TGTGCCAGCGGGCTCCGGCCTATTACCTACGAGCAGTACTTC. The full variable domain, in which reference TRBV5-6 and TRBJ2-7 provide the parts outside the CDR3, is DAGVTQSPTHLIKTRGQQVTLRCSPKSGHDTVSWYQQALGQGPQFIFQYYEEEERQRGNFPDRFSGHQFPNYSSELNVNALLLGDSALYLCASGLRPITYEQYFGPGTRLTVT.

The V and J genes are TRBV19 and TRBJ2-7; 9 nucleotides match TRBD1. CDR3 length equals 15 residues. V dropped 7 bases and J dropped 2; count of bases not matched to a gene: 9. Germline loops: CDR1 LNHDA, CDR2 SQIVND (reference sequence). CDR3 nucleotide sequence: TGTGCCAGTACCACTAGAGGACAGGGGACCTACGAGCAGTACTTC. Protein sequence: CASTTRGQGTYEQYF.

V is TRBV6-5 and J is TRBJ2-7; D not resolved. Germline-derived CDR1 and CDR2 are MNHEY and SVGAGI. This CDR3 is built from 16 residues. V was pared by 2 bases and J by 0 bases, with 14 bases between. CDR3 amino acids: CASSYGAAGYSYEQYF. The CDR3 DNA sequence: TGTGCCAGCAGTTACGGAGCTGCCGGTTACTCCTACGAGCAGTACTTC.

V is TRBV5-1 and J is TRBJ1-1; D call uncertain. V lost 0 bases and J lost 0, with 9 bases in between. Germline lookup yields CDR1 SGHRS and CDR2 YFSETQ. This CDR3 has 15 residues. The CDR3 region has the DNA TGCGCCAGCAGCTTGGGTGGAGGAATGAACACTGAAGCTTTCTTT. Amino acids: CASSLGGGMNTEAFF.

The chain employs TRBV3-1 (or the pseudogene TRBV3-2) and TRBJ2-7; 9 bases are a match to TRBD1. Germline CDR1 and CDR2: LGHDT and YNNKEL (reference sequence). V shed 1 base, J shed 6 bases, and the junction held 7 bases outside the gene matches. The CDR3 has 15 residues. CDR3 residues: CASSQGITGGVEQYF. CDR3 DNA sequence: TGTGCCAGCAGCCAAGGTATAACAGGGGGCGTCGAGCAGTACTTC.

This clone was detected only a few times. The chain is built from TRBV7-9 and TRBJ1-1, with D perhaps matching TRBD1 (5 bases). Trimming left V 2 bases short and J 3 bases short, with 10 bases between. The germline gives CDR1 SEHNR, CDR2 FQNEAQ (reference sequence). The CDR3 extends over 14 amino acids. DNA for the CDR3: TGTGCCAGCAGCTTACAGGGTTCGGACACTGAAGCTTTCTTT. It translates to CASSLQGSDTEAFF.

The rearrangement uses TRBV5-1 and TRBJ1-4, with D hard to call. The CDR3 runs to 14 residues. V lost 3 bases to trimming and J lost 0 bases, with 6 bases between them. The V gene's germline CDR1 is SGHRS and CDR2 YFSETQ. The CDR3 coding sequence is TGCGCCAGCAGCTCACACACAACTAATGAAAAACTGTTTTTT. Its protein is CASSSHTTNEKLFF.

The chain carries TRBV5-1 and TRBJ1-5; TRBD1 aligns across 9 bases. CDR1 is SGHRS and CDR2 is YFSETQ in the germline V gene. This CDR3 has 17 residues. V shed 4 bases, J shed 0 bases, and the junction held 8 bases outside the gene matches. The CDR3 here is CASSQPDRGDSNQPQHF. The DNA of the CDR3 is TGCGCCAGCAGCCAACCGGACAGGGGAGATAGCAATCAGCCCCAGCATTTT.

J is TRBJ2-7 and V is TRBV30; D not certain. This CDR3 spans 12 amino acids. The V and J ends lost 1 base and 2 bases respectively, with 6 bases between them. Germline V CDR1 and CDR2: GTSNPN, SVGIG (reference sequence). The CDR3 DNA follows: TGTGCCTGGAGTGGGGCCCCCTACGAGCAGTACTTC. This codes for CAWSGAPYEQYF.

This rearrangement joins TRBV28 to TRBJ2-7, with TRBD2 identical over 12 bases. V gave up 7 bases and J gave up 0 bases; unmatched junction bases: 7. Per the germline V gene, CDR1 is MDHEN and CDR2 is SYDVKM. This CDR3 is built from 16 residues. The CDR3 loop reads CASIPSGRDISYEQYF. The CDR3 DNA is TGTGCCAGCATACCTAGCGGGAGGGATATCTCCTACGAGCAGTACTTC. The entire variable domain, with the rest obtained from reference TRBV28 and TRBJ2-7, is as follows: DVKVTQSSRYLVKRTGEKVFLECVQDMDHENMFWYRQDPGLGLRLIYFSYDVKMKEKGDIPEGYSVSREKKERFSLILESASTNQTSMYLCASIPSGRDISYEQYFGPGTRLTVT.

The rearrangement links TRBV12-3 or TRBV12-4 to TRBJ2-5; perhaps TRBD1 as D (6 bases). The CDR3 contains 13 residues. V was trimmed by 5 bases and J by 5 bases, leaving 12 bases between them. This CDR3 is CASSPGQPETQYF. The CDR3 coding sequence is TGTGCCAGCAGTCCTGGACAGCCGGAGACCCAGTACTTC.

The chain is built from TRBV20-1 and TRBJ2-7; D not certain. CDR1 DFQATT and CDR2 SNEGSKA come from the germline V gene (reference sequence). CDR3 length: 11 residues. Between the trimmed V and J ends, which lost 5 bases and 5 bases, there was a span of 10 bases. CDR3 bases: TGCAGTGCTTTCGGCGGTAACGAGCAGTACTTC. The encoded protein is CSAFGGNEQYF.

The chain is built from TRBV19 and TRBJ1-5; unclear D gene. Germline lookup yields CDR1 LNHDA and CDR2 SQIVND (reference sequence). V was cut by 5 bases and J by 4 bases, with 9 bases left in between. The CDR3 is 13 amino acids. The DNA for the CDR3 is TGTGCCAGTAGTCCGGGTCCAAATCAGCCCCAGCATTTT. This codes for CASSPGPNQPQHF.

This clone was found a few times. The V and J genes are TRBV3-1 (or the pseudogene TRBV3-2) and TRBJ1-5; D may be TRBD1 (6 bases). This CDR3 has 13 amino acids. Trimming stripped 4 bases from V and 2 bases from J, with 6 bases between. From germline, CDR1 is LGHDT and CDR2 YNNKEL (reference sequence). CDR3 protein: CASSRGRNQPQHF. The DNA for the CDR3 is TGTGCCAGCAGCCGGGGGCGCAATCAGCCCCAGCATTTT.

The rearrangement uses TRBV6-6 and TRBJ2-2; D might be TRBD1 (5 bases). The V and J ends lost 4 bases and 2 bases respectively, with 14 bases between them. The CDR3 is 16 amino acids. CDR1 is MNHNY and CDR2 is SVGAGI in the germline V gene (reference sequence). The CDR3 sequence is CASSSSRTPNTGELFF. In DNA form, the CDR3 reads TGTGCCAGCAGTTCCTCAAGGACACCCAACACCGGGGAGCTGTTTTTT.

The CDR3: CASMSLRNQPQHF. The CDR3 DNA reads as TGTGCCAGCATGAGCCTGAGAAATCAGCCCCAGCATTTT. The rearrangement uses TRBV28 and TRBJ1-5; D not resolved. The CDR3 length is 13 residues. V was shortened by 7 bases and J by 4 bases, with 11 bases between the two germline ends. Germline V CDR1 and CDR2: MDHEN, SYDVKM.

V gene TRBV5-5 combines with J gene TRBJ2-2; 9 nucleotides agree with TRBD2. This CDR3 is built from 19 residues. Germline V CDR1 and CDR2: SGHKS, YYEKEE (reference sequence). The ends lost 2 bases at V and 4 bases at J; junction bases unmatched: 15. Written as DNA, the CDR3 is TGTGCCAGCAGCTTCCGGGTAGCGGGAGTTGTCCGGGGCACCGGGGAGCTGTTTTTT. Translated, it gives CASSFRVAGVVRGTGELFF.

The chain carries TRBV6-5 and TRBJ2-2; a weak D match, TRBD1 (5 bases). Looked up from germline, CDR1 is MNHEY and CDR2 is SVGAGI. V lost 6 bases and J lost 5, with 10 bases in between. The CDR3 spans 13 residues. The CDR3 here is CASRGVGTGELFF. CDR3 nucleotide sequence: TGTGCCAGCAGAGGGGTTGGGACCGGGGAGCTGTTTTTT.

In DNA form, the CDR3 reads TGTGCCAGCAGCTATCGACAGGGGGCTGGGTACGAGCAGTACTTC. Translation: CASSYRQGAGYEQYF. The V gene is TRBV5-6, the J gene TRBJ2-7; 10 bases agree with TRBD1. This CDR3 spans 15 amino acids. The J segment lost 4 bases and the V segment lost 3 bases, leaving 7 bases of the junction unmatched. CDR1 and CDR2 (germline): SGHDT, YYEEEE.

The V and J genes are TRBV5-1 and TRBJ1-1, with D possibly matching TRBD1 (5 bases). V shed 0 bases and J shed 5 bases, with 11 bases lying between them. The germline V gene has CDR1 SGHRS and CDR2 YFSETQ. The CDR3 has 14 residues. This CDR3 reads CASSLVQGITEAFF. The CDR3 DNA follows: TGCGCCAGCAGCTTGGTGCAGGGTATAACTGAAGCTTTCTTT.

The rearrangement joins TRBV30 to TRBJ1-2; 7 bases align to TRBD1. The germline V gene encodes CDR1 GTSNPN and CDR2 SVGIG (reference sequence). The J segment lost 6 bases and the V segment lost 0 bases, leaving 7 bases of the junction unmatched. CDR3 length equals 14 residues. The CDR3 loop is CAWSVLGTEDGYTF. The CDR3 region has the DNA TGTGCCTGGAGTGTACTGGGGACAGAGGATGGCTACACCTTC.

This chain links TRBV7-2 with TRBJ2-1; 9 bases are shared with TRBD1. The CDR3 runs to 15 residues. Germline loops: CDR1 SGHTA, CDR2 FQGNSA. Germline trimming cut 5 bases from V and 3 bases from J; bases unmatched to any gene: 5. CDR3 sequence: CASSLGTGIYNEQFF. The CDR3 region has the DNA TGTGCCAGCAGCCTAGGGACAGGGATCTACAATGAGCAGTTCTTC.

This sequence joins TRBV6-5 and TRBJ2-7, with TRBD1 matching over 7 bases. The CDR3 consists of 14 residues. CDR1 MNHEY and CDR2 SVGAGI come from the germline V gene. The V gene end was trimmed by 5 bases and the J gene end by 1 base; junction bases not matched to a gene: 5. CDR3 amino acids: CASSKRTGSYEQYF. The CDR3 coding sequence is TGTGCCAGCAGTAAGCGGACAGGTTCCTACGAGCAGTACTTC.

The chain recombines TRBV10-3 with TRBJ1-5; D ambiguous. Trimming cost V 4 bases and J 4 bases, with 8 bases left between them. The germline gives CDR1 ENHRY, CDR2 SYGVKD. This CDR3 has 13 amino acids. The CDR3 region is CAISVGVNQPQHF. CDR3 DNA sequence: TGTGCCATCAGTGTAGGAGTAAATCAGCCCCAGCATTTT.